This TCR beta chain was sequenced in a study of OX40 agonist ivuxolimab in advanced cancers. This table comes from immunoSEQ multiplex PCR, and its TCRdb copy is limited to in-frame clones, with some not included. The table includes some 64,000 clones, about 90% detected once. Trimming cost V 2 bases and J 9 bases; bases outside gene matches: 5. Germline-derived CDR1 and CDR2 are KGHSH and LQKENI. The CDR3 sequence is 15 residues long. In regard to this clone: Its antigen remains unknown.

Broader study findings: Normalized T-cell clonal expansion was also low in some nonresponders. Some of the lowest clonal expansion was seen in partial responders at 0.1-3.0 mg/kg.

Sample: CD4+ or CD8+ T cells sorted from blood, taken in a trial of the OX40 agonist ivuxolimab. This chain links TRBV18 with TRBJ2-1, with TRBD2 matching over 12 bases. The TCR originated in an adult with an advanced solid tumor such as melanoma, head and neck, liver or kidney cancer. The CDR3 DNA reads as TGTGCCAGCTCACCAACTAGCGGGAGGATGGGTGAGCAGTTCTTC. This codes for CASSPTSGRMGEQFF.